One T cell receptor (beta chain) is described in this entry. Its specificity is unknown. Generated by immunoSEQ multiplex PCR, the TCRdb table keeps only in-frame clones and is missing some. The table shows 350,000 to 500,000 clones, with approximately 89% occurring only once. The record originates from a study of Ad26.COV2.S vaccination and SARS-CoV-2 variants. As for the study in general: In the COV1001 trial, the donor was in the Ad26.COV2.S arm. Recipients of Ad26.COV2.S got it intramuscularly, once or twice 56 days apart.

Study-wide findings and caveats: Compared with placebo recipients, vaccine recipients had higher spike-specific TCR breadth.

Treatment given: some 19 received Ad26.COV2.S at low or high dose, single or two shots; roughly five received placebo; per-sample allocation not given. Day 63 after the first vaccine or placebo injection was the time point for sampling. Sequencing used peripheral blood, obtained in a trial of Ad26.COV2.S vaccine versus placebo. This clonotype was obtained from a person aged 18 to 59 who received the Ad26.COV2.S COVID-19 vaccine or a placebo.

In DNA form, the CDR3 reads TGTGCCAGCAGCGTAGCCCCAGCTAGCACAGATACGCAGTATTTT. Translating it yields CASSVAPASTDTQYF. This chain joins TRBV9 and TRBJ2-3; unclear D gene. Trimming took off 0 bases at V and 0 bases at J, with 8 bases between the two ends. Germline CDR1 is SGDLS and CDR2 is YYNGEE. There are 15 residues in the CDR3.